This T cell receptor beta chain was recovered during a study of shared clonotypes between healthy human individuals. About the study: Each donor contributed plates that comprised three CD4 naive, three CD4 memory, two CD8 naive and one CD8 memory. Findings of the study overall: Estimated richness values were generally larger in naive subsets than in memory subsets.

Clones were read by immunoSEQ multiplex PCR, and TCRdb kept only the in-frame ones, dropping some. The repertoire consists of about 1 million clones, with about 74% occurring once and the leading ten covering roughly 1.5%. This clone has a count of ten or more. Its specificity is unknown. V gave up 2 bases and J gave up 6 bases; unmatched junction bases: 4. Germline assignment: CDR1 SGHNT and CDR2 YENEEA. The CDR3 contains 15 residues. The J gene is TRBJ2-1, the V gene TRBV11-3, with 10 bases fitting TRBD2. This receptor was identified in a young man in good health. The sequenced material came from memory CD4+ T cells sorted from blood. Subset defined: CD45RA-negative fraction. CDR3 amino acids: CASSLTSGAFNEQFF. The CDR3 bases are TGTGCCAGCAGCTTAACTAGCGGGGCCTTCAATGAGCAGTTCTTC.